This entry lists 7 T cell receptor beta chains sequenced from one sample in a study of metastatic and nonmetastatic thyroid tumors. Nobody among the patients had been given any treatment before thyroid surgery. MiXCR re-clonotyped the PCR reads for TCRdb. The data contain about 4,600 clones, approximately 19% of them seen just once; the ten biggest clones take up 23%. Sequencing was carried out using adjacent normal tissue. These receptors were obtained from a male donor with papillary thyroid cancer or a benign thyroid nodule (not recorded which). Some clones in this sample may be carry-over from other donors' samples.

Only one count was recorded for this clone. Relative to the germline gene, one junction end is altered; a read error may explain this. J is TRBJ1-5 and V is TRBV6-2 or TRBV6-3, with TRBD1 identical over 10 bases. This CDR3 is built from 18 residues. The V gene's germline CDR1 is MNHEY and CDR2 SVGEGT. This CDR3 is CSSSAGTGDFLSNQPQHF. As DNA, the CDR3 is TGTTCCAGCAGTGCCGGGACAGGGGACTTTCTTAGCAATCAGCCCCAGCATTTT.

This clone was picked up many times. CDR3 sequence: CASSFRDRSSYEQYF. CDR3 bases: TGTGCCAGCAGTTTCCGGGACAGGAGCTCCTACGAGCAGTACTTC. This chain connects TRBV6-1 to TRBJ2-7; 8 positions match TRBD1. This CDR3 comprises 15 residues. Trimming cost V 5 bases and J 0 bases; bases outside gene matches: 6. Germline V gene lookup returns CDR1 MNHNS and CDR2 SASEGT.

The genes are TRBV20-1 and TRBJ2-7; the D gene is possibly TRBD2 (6 bases). Germline lookup yields CDR1 DFQATT and CDR2 SNEGSKA (reference sequence). The CDR3 extends over 12 amino acids. With 4 bases removed from V and 4 bases from J, the gap between germline ends came to 11 bases. The CDR3 region is CSAKGSGYEQYV. DNA of the CDR3: TGCAGTGCTAAGGGTAGCGGATACGAGCAGTACGTC.

The rearrangement joins TRBV14 to TRBJ1-6; a possible D gene is TRBD1 (5 bases). Trimming removed 4 bases at V and 8 bases at J, with 15 bases between. The germline V gene has CDR1 SGHDN and CDR2 FVKESK. The length of the CDR3 is 15 residues. CDR3 coding DNA: TGTGCCAGCAGCCCTCGGGGGGGTGGGGATTCACCCCTCCACTTT. As protein: CASSPRGGGDSPLHF.

In its sample, this clone is medium-sized. The V gene is TRBV10-3, the J gene TRBJ1-1; 9 bases are a match to TRBD1. V lost 3 bases to trimming and J lost 4 bases; unmatched junction nucleotides: 3. The CDR3 is 14 residues long. Germline lookup yields CDR1 ENHRY and CDR2 SYGVKD. In nucleotides, the CDR3 is TGTGCCATCAGTGAATGGGACAGGGCCACTGAAGCTTTCTTT. As protein: CAISEWDRATEAFF.

This clone was detected ten times or more. A read error may be the cause here, since a much bigger clone is one base away. The chain employs TRBV20-1 and TRBJ2-7, with a tentative D call TRBD2 (5 bases). Germline CDR1 and CDR2: DFQATT and SNEGSKA (reference sequence). V was shortened by 3 bases and J by 5 bases, with 14 bases between the two germline ends. The CDR3 runs to 13 residues. Here the CDR3 reads CSASTRDPDEQYF. CDR3 coding DNA: TGCAGTGCTAGTACTAGGGATCCCGACGAGCAGTACTTC.

This clone has a count of ten or more. This may stem from a read error, because a much larger clone lies one nucleotide away. J is TRBJ2-7 and V is TRBV5-6; maybe TRBD1 (5 bases). The CDR3 runs to 12 residues. Germline assignment: CDR1 SGHDT and CDR2 YYEEEE. With 3 bases removed from V and 6 bases from J, the gap between germline ends came to 10 bases. The CDR3 DNA reads TGTGCCAGCAGCTCGGTAGGGGCCGAGCAGTACTTC. The encoded protein is CASSSVGAEQYF.